This T cell receptor beta chain was obtained from a study of spatial heterogeneity in lung cancer. At the level of the study: There were, on average, more than 8.5 raw-read appearances for each unique TCR and UMI combination. Findings of the study overall: It was found that expanded intratumoral alpha and beta TCR counts tracked tumor mutation counts.

As to time point: sample taken at primary tumor resection. The approximately 79 donors had untreated early-stage non-small cell lung cancer. Sequencing was performed on whole RNA extracted from tumor and nontumor lung tissue, or from frozen PBMC, and the material was left unsorted. MiXCR, applied by TCRdb to the 5' RACE reads, yields one record per CDR3 protein. The sample records about 1,700 distinct CDR3 sequences, 4.6% being singletons. This clonotype is termed medium-sized. As yet, its antigen is unknown. Germline loops: CDR1 MNHEY, CDR2 SMNVEV (reference sequence). With 1 base removed from V and 7 bases from J, the gap between germline ends came to 17 bases. CDR3 size: 15 residues.

The sequence was collected from a male donor with early-stage non-small cell lung cancer. The rearrangement joins TRBV27 to TRBJ2-7; D gene uncertain. Material: lung tumor tissue, obtained at surgery. CDR3 region: CASSLFPPDPWEQYF. The CDR3 DNA reads as TGTGCCAGCAGTTTATTTCCCCCAGACCCATGGGAGCAGTACTTC.